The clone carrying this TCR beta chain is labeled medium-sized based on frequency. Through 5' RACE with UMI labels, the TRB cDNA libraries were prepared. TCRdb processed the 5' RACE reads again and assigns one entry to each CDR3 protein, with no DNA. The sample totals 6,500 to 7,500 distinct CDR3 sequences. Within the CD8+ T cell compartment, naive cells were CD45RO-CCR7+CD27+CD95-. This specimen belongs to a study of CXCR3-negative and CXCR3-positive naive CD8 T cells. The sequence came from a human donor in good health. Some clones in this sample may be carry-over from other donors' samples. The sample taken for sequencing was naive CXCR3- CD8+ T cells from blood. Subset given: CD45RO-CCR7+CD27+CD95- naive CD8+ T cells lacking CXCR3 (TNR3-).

CDR3 amino acids: CSVESGNYEQYF. V usage is TRBV29-1 and J usage is TRBJ2-7; absent DNA, TCRdb's TRBD1 call cannot be checked. CDR3 length: 12 residues. CDR1 is SQVTM and CDR2 is ANQGSEA in the germline V gene.